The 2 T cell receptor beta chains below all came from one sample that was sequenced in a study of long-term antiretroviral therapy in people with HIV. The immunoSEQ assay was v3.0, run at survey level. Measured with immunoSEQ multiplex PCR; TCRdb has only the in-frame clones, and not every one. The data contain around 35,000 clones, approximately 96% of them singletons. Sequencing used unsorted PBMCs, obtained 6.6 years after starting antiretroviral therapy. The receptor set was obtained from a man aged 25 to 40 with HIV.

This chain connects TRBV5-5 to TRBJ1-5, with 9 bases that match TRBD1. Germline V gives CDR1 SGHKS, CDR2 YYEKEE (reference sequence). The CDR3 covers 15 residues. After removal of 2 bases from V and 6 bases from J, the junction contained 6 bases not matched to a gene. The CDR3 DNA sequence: TGTGCCAGCAGCTTCGAGGGACAGGGAGGTCAGCCCCAGCATTTT. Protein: CASSFEGQGGQPQHF.

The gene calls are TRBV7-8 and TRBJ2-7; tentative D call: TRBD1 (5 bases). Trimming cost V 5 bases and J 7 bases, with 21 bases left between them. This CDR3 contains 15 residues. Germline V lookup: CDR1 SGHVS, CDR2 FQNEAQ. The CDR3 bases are TGTGCCAGCAGCCCAAAGGCTAGGGGCTTGGATGAGCAGTACTTC. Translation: CASSPKARGLDEQYF. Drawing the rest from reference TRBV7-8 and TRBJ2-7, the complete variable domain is GAGVSQSPRYKVAKRGQDVALRCDPISGHVSLFWYQQALGQGPEFLTYFQNEAQLDKSGLPSDRFFAERPEGSVSTLKIQRTQQEDSAVYLCASSPKARGLDEQYFGPGTRLTVT.